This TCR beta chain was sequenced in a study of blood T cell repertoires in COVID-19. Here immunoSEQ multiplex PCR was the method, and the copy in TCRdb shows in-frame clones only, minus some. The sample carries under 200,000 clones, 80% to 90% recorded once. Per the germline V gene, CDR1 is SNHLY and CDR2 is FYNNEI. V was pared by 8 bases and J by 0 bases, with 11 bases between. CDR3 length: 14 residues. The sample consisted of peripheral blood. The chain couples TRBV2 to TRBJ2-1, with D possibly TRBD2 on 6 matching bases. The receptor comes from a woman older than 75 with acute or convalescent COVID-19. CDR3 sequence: CASWVADSYNEQFF. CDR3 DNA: TGTGCCAGCTGGGTAGCGGACTCCTACAATGAGCAGTTCTTC.